This T cell receptor (beta chain) emerged from a study of blood T cell repertoires in COVID-19. This clone was seen only once. Germline assignment: CDR1 SGHRS and CDR2 YFSETQ. V lost 8 bases, J lost 7 bases, and 10 bases stayed unmatched. This CDR3 comprises 14 residues. TCRdb's table, derived via immunoSEQ multiplex PCR, lists solely in-frame clones and lacks some. The sample has about 81,000 clones, roughly 91% seen once; the top ten hold more than 0.95%. This chain links TRBV5-1 with TRBJ2-1; 9 bases match TRBD2. The sequence was obtained from a woman aged 45-60 years with acute COVID-19. Sequenced input: PBMCs or T cells enriched from blood (not recorded which). CDR3 region: CASHLAGVGNEQFF. The CDR3, as DNA: TGCGCCAGTCATTTAGCGGGAGTAGGGAATGAGCAGTTCTTC.